A single sample gave rise to the 28 T cell receptor beta chains below, sequenced in a study of T cell repertoires in cytomegalovirus infection. TCRdb analysed the reads with MiXCR anew, one entry per CDR3 protein. This sample has about 490,000 distinct CDR3 sequences, with around 11% found just once. The sequenced sample was PBMCs. Receptors originate from a human donor in good health (CMV status not recorded). Some clones in this sample may be carry-over from other donors' samples.

The table lists this clonotype with a few counts. The rearrangement joins TRBV20-1 to TRBJ2-1; D is unclear. The CDR3 is 14 amino acids. Germline CDR1 reads DFQATT; CDR2 reads SNEGSKA (reference sequence). V was clipped by 4 bases and J by 10 bases, with 20 bases between them. CDR3 amino acids: CSAIPGPFVGEQFF. CDR3 DNA sequence: TGCAGTGCTATTCCGGGCCCCTTTGTGGGCGAGCAGTTCTTC.

This clonotype was picked up a small number of times. This rearrangement joins TRBV5-5 to TRBJ2-7; 14 bases are a match to TRBD2. CDR1 and CDR2 (germline): SGHKS, YYEKEE (reference sequence). This CDR3 spans 16 amino acids. V gave up 4 bases and J gave up 3 bases; unmatched junction bases: 6. CDR3 bases: TGTGCCAGCAGCCTCCGGACTAGCGGGAGGTTCTACGAGCAGTACTTC. Amino acid sequence: CASSLRTSGRFYEQYF. Complete variable domain (other parts from reference TRBV5-5 and TRBJ2-7): DAGVTQSPTHLIKTRGQQVTLRCSPISGHKSVSWYQQVLGQGPQFIFQYYEKEERGRGNFPDRFSARQFPNYSSELNVNALLLGDSALYLCASSLRTSGRFYEQYFGPGTRLTVT.

This clonotype turned up a few times. The rearrangement joins TRBV11-2 to TRBJ1-1, with D unresolved. This CDR3 spans 15 amino acids. The V and J ends lost 6 bases and 0 bases respectively, with 14 bases between them. The germline V gene has CDR1 SGHAT and CDR2 FQNNGV. In nucleotides, the CDR3 is TGTGCCAGCAGGAATCTTGGCAGTTTGAACACTGAAGCTTTCTTT. Amino acid sequence: CASRNLGSLNTEAFF. The full variable domain, rest sourced from reference TRBV11-2 and TRBJ1-1, is EAGVAQSPRYKIIEKRQSVAFWCNPISGHATLYWYQQILGQGPKLLIQFQNNGVVDDSQLPKDRFSAERLKGVDSTLKIQPAKLEDSAVYLCASRNLGSLNTEAFFGQGTRLTVV.

This clonotype was recorded at least ten times. This chain joins TRBV7-9 and TRBJ1-5; a weak D match, TRBD1 (5 bases). Germline CDR1 SEHNR, CDR2 FQNEAQ (reference sequence). The V gene lost 5 bases and the J gene lost 6 bases, with 11 bases spanning the gap. This CDR3 spans 13 amino acids. CDR3 sequence: CASSLNGGQPQHF. CDR3 nucleotides: TGTGCCAGCAGCCTCAACGGGGGTCAGCCCCAGCATTTT. Drawing the rest from reference TRBV7-9 and TRBJ1-5, the complete variable domain is DTGVSQNPRHKITKRGQNVTFRCDPISEHNRLYWYRQTLGQGPEFLTYFQNEAQLEKSRLLSDRFSAERPKGSFSTLEIQRTEQGDSAMYLCASSLNGGQPQHFGDGTRLSIL.

This clonotype was observed a few times. V and J are TRBV28 and TRBJ1-4; 9 nucleotides match TRBD1. The CDR3 runs 15 residues. Germline V gene sequence: CDR1 MDHEN, CDR2 SYDVKM. The ends lost 3 bases at V and 2 bases at J; junction bases unmatched: 1. The CDR3 region has the DNA TGTGCCAGCAGTTTCGACAGGGGGACTAATGAAAAACTGTTTTTT. Its protein product is CASSFDRGTNEKLFF.

This clonotype was seen only a few times. The chain has TRBV5-6 and TRBJ2-1; D remains ambiguous. V lost 4 bases to trimming and J lost 4 bases, with 9 bases between them. Germline V lookup: CDR1 SGHDT, CDR2 YYEEEE. There are 13 residues in the CDR3. CDR3 amino acids: CASSIQTYNEQFF. The CDR3 DNA follows: TGTGCCAGCAGCATCCAGACTTACAATGAGCAGTTCTTC.

As to this clonotype: A much more abundant neighbour one base away suggests this may be a read error. This rearrangement joins TRBV7-9 to TRBJ2-1; D gene unclear. The germline V gene has CDR1 SEHNR and CDR2 FQNEAQ (reference sequence). This CDR3 contains 13 residues. The CDR3 is CASSPSSADEQLF. CDR3 in DNA: TGTGCCAGCAGCCCATCCAGCGCCGATGAGCAGTTATTC. The complete variable domain, with remaining parts taken from reference TRBV7-9 and TRBJ2-1, reads DTGVSQNPRHKITKRGQNVTFRCDPISEHNRLYWYRQTLGQGPEFLTYFQNEAQLEKSRLLSDRFSAERPKGSFSTLEIQRTEQGDSAMYLCASSPSSADEQLFGPGTRLTVL.

In its sample, this clonotype was seen many times. The V gene is TRBV29-1, the J gene TRBJ1-2; 7 nucleotides agree with TRBD1. The V gene end was trimmed by 5 bases and the J gene end by 4 bases; junction bases not matched to a gene: 10. The CDR3 has 14 residues. The germline V gene encodes CDR1 SQVTM and CDR2 ANQGSEA. The DNA for the CDR3 is TGCAGCGTTTTAACAGGGGTAGGCGGCTATGGCTACACCTTC. It yields the protein CSVLTGVGGYGYTF. The full variable domain, in which reference TRBV29-1 and TRBJ1-2 provide the parts outside the CDR3, is SAVISQKPSRDICQRGTSLTIQCQVDSQVTMMFWYRQQPGQSLTLIATANQGSEATYESGFVIDKFPISRPNLTFSTLTVSNMSPEDSSIYLCSVLTGVGGYGYTFGSGTRLTVV.

This clonotype occurred many times. This chain joins TRBV20-1 and TRBJ2-3; TRBD2 matches 12 bases. The germline CDR1 and CDR2 sequences are DFQATT and SNEGSKA (reference sequence). The V segment lost 3 bases and the J segment 3 bases; nucleotides outside the gene matches: 4. The CDR3 length is 15 residues. CDR3 DNA: TGCAGTGCTAGTTGGACTAGCGGGAAAACAGATACGCAGTATTTT. Translated: CSASWTSGKTDTQYF.

The table lists this clonotype with a count of one. J is TRBJ1-3 and V is TRBV9, with unresolved D. Trimming took off 2 bases at V and 0 bases at J, with 15 bases between the two ends. Per germline, CDR1 SGDLS and CDR2 YYNGEE. The CDR3 has 17 amino acids. Here the CDR3 DNA reads TGTGCCAGCAGCGTCAACTCCTGGCAGTCCTCTGGAAACACCATATATTTT. Translated, it gives CASSVNSWQSSGNTIYF.

Many counts were recorded for this clonotype. V gene TRBV5-5 combines with J gene TRBJ2-3; tentatively, D is TRBD2 (6 bases). The CDR3 covers 17 residues. V gave up 0 bases and J gave up 2 bases, with 16 bases separating them. CDR1 is SGHKS, CDR2 YYEKEE, per germline (reference sequence). CDR3 sequence (DNA): TGTGCCAGCAGCTTGGCCCCACGGGCGCGGGACACAGATACGCAGTATTTT. Translating it yields CASSLAPRARDTDTQYF. Together with reference TRBV5-5 and TRBJ2-3, the CDR3 gives the full variable domain: DAGVTQSPTHLIKTRGQQVTLRCSPISGHKSVSWYQQVLGQGPQFIFQYYEKEERGRGNFPDRFSARQFPNYSSELNVNALLLGDSALYLCASSLAPRARDTDTQYFGPGTRLTVL.

This clonotype was counted between two and nine times. The J gene is TRBJ2-1, the V gene TRBV20-1, with TRBD2 matching 15 bases. Unmatched junction bases numbered 7, after V lost 3 bases and J lost 10 bases. The CDR3 spans 15 residues. CDR1 and CDR2 from the germline V gene are DFQATT and SNEGSKA (reference sequence). Here the CDR3 reads CSASPGTSGGREQFF. CDR3 sequence (DNA): TGCAGTGCTAGCCCCGGGACTAGCGGGGGGCGAGAGCAGTTCTTC.

The CDR3 region is CSGAGEETQYF. CDR3 sequence (DNA): TGCAGTGGAGCGGGGGAAGAGACCCAGTACTTC. J is TRBJ2-5 and V is TRBV20-1, with 8 bases fitting TRBD2. With 7 bases clipped from V and 3 bases from J, the junction kept 1 base outside the gene matches. The germline gives CDR1 DFQATT, CDR2 SNEGSKA (reference sequence). The CDR3 runs to 11 residues.

This clonotype was found many times. The chain recombines TRBV11-2 with TRBJ2-6, with TRBD1 matching 9 bases. The CDR3 sequence is 17 residues long. Germline lookup yields CDR1 SGHAT and CDR2 FQNNGV. V lost 5 bases, J lost 1 base, and 6 bases stayed unmatched. The CDR3 nucleotides are TGTGCCAGCAGCGCCGGACAGGGGAGGTCTGGGGCCAACGTCCTGACTTTC. This encodes CASSAGQGRSGANVLTF.

This clonotype was seen repeatedly, ten times or more. The chain is built from TRBV12-3 or TRBV12-4 and TRBJ2-7, with 9 nucleotides matching TRBD1. Unmatched junction bases numbered 4, after V lost 6 bases and J lost 4 bases. This CDR3 has 13 residues. The CDR3 DNA sequence: TGTGCCAGCAGATCCGGGACAGGGTACGAGCAGTACTTC. As protein: CASRSGTGYEQYF.

This clonotype was counted ten times or more. The chain is built from TRBV7-2 and TRBJ2-3, with 13 positions matching TRBD2. This CDR3 is 17 amino acids long. Trimming cost V 4 bases and J 3 bases; bases outside gene matches: 7. CDR1 is SGHTA and CDR2 is FQGNSA in the germline V gene. CDR3 amino acids: CASSSRTSGSGTDTQYF. CDR3 coding DNA: TGTGCCAGCAGCTCCCGGACTAGCGGGAGTGGAACAGATACGCAGTATTTT.

The V call is TRBV10-2, the J call TRBJ2-7, with D tentatively TRBD1 or TRBD2 (5 bases each). V dropped 0 bases and J dropped 6 bases, with 9 bases sitting between them. The CDR3 loop spans 13 amino acids. The germline CDR1 and CDR2 sequences are WSHSY and SAAADI. DNA of the CDR3: TGCGCCAGCAGTGAGTCGATCGGGGCCGAGCAGTACTTC. Residues: CASSESIGAEQYF.

This clonotype has a count of ten or more. The V gene is TRBV24-1, the J gene TRBJ1-2; no clear D. The germline V gene encodes CDR1 KGHDR and CDR2 SFDVKD. The CDR3 length is 14 residues. Between the trimmed V and J ends, which lost 0 bases and 4 bases, there was a span of 8 bases. CDR3 DNA sequence: TGTGCCACCAGTGATTTGGAGGGAGTCTATGGCTACACCTTC. Translated, it gives CATSDLEGVYGYTF.

This chain joins TRBV10-3 and TRBJ2-1, with 10 bases fitting TRBD2. The CDR3 sequence is 15 residues long. Germline V gene lookup returns CDR1 ENHRY and CDR2 SYGVKD. The junction had 6 bases not matched to a gene; V was cut back by 2 bases and J by 8 bases. CDR3 in amino acids: CAISEKGLAKDEQFF. The CDR3 nucleotides read TGTGCCATCAGTGAGAAGGGACTAGCGAAGGATGAGCAGTTCTTC.

The table lists this clonotype with many counts. The J gene is TRBJ2-7, the V gene TRBV28; 9 positions match TRBD2. The trim removed 5 bases at V and 5 bases at J, leaving 13 bases unmatched. Germline CDR1 and CDR2: MDHEN and SYDVKM. There are 16 residues in the CDR3. The CDR3 nucleotides are TGTGCCAGCAGTCCCCCGTTGATTAGCGGGAGACACGAGCAGTACTTC. Amino acids: CASSPPLISGRHEQYF. The full variable domain, completed using reference TRBV28 and TRBJ2-7, is DVKVTQSSRYLVKRTGEKVFLECVQDMDHENMFWYRQDPGLGLRLIYFSYDVKMKEKGDIPEGYSVSREKKERFSLILESASTNQTSMYLCASSPPLISGRHEQYFGPGTRLTVT.

This clonotype turned up a few times. The chain combines TRBV19 with TRBJ2-2; 12 nucleotides align to TRBD2. The CDR3 has 17 residues. In germline, CDR1 is LNHDA, CDR2 SQIVND (reference sequence). The J segment lost 4 bases and the V segment lost 5 bases, leaving 8 bases of the junction unmatched. CDR3 loop: CASSGRTSGKGTGELFF. In nucleotides, the CDR3 is TGTGCCAGTAGTGGACGGACTAGCGGGAAGGGCACCGGGGAGCTGTTTTTT.

Many counts were recorded for this clonotype. The CDR3 protein is CASSSNRGGDTQYF. CDR3 DNA sequence: TGTGCCAGCAGCTCTAACAGGGGAGGAGATACGCAGTATTTT. The J gene is TRBJ2-3, the V gene TRBV7-9; the D gene is possibly TRBD1 (7 bases). V lost 4 bases to trimming and J lost 5 bases, with 13 bases between them. The CDR3 extends over 14 amino acids. Germline-derived CDR1 and CDR2 are SEHNR and FQNEAQ (reference sequence).

The V and J genes are TRBV24-1 and TRBJ2-1; D is tentatively TRBD1 or TRBD2 (5 bases each). V gave up 3 bases and J gave up 1 base, with 15 bases separating them. The CDR3 loop spans 17 amino acids. CDR1 and CDR2 from the germline V gene are KGHDR and SFDVKD. The CDR3 DNA follows: TGTGCCACCAGTGATACCCGCCCGGGACGGTCCTACAATGAGCAGTTCTTC. This gives the protein CATSDTRPGRSYNEQFF.

This chain connects TRBV29-1 to TRBJ2-5; 11 nucleotides agree with TRBD2. Trimming removed 4 bases from V and 3 bases from J; junction bases left unmatched: 4. The CDR3 runs 14 residues. From germline, CDR1 is SQVTM and CDR2 ANQGSEA. CDR3 protein: CSVAGTSGKETQYF. The CDR3, as DNA: TGCAGCGTTGCGGGGACTAGCGGCAAAGAGACCCAGTACTTC.

The CDR3 spells CASSLYSYEQYF. In DNA, the CDR3 is TGTGCCAGCAGTTTGTACAGTTACGAGCAGTACTTC. The chain recombines TRBV28 with TRBJ2-7, with D uncertain. Looked up from germline, CDR1 is MDHEN and CDR2 is SYDVKM. The V gene lost 3 bases and the J gene lost 4 bases, with 7 bases spanning the gap. The CDR3 extends over 12 amino acids.

At least ten counts were recorded for this clonotype. This sequence joins TRBV24-1 and TRBJ2-5; D is ambiguous. Germline V gene sequence: CDR1 KGHDR, CDR2 SFDVKD. Between the trimmed V and J ends, which lost 4 bases and 3 bases, there was a span of 8 bases. This CDR3 contains 13 residues. The CDR3: CATSETVEETQYF. The CDR3 DNA is TGTGCCACCAGTGAGACGGTCGAAGAGACCCAGTACTTC.

This clonotype was seen ten or more times. The V and J genes are TRBV7-2 and TRBJ2-1; the D gene is possibly TRBD2 (5 bases). This CDR3 is built from 15 residues. Germline loops: CDR1 SGHTA, CDR2 FQGNSA. Trimming cost V 7 bases and J 0 bases, with 13 bases left between them. The CDR3 coding sequence is TGTGCCAGCATCCTTAGCGAGAGCTCCTACAATGAGCAGTTCTTC. Protein product: CASILSESSYNEQFF.

The chain couples TRBV12-3 or TRBV12-4 to TRBJ2-2, with D unclear. The CDR3 is 11 amino acids. Trimming took off 7 bases at V and 7 bases at J, with 7 bases between the two ends. This CDR3 reads CASIQFGELFF. The CDR3 DNA is TGTGCCAGCATCCAATTCGGGGAGCTGTTTTTT.